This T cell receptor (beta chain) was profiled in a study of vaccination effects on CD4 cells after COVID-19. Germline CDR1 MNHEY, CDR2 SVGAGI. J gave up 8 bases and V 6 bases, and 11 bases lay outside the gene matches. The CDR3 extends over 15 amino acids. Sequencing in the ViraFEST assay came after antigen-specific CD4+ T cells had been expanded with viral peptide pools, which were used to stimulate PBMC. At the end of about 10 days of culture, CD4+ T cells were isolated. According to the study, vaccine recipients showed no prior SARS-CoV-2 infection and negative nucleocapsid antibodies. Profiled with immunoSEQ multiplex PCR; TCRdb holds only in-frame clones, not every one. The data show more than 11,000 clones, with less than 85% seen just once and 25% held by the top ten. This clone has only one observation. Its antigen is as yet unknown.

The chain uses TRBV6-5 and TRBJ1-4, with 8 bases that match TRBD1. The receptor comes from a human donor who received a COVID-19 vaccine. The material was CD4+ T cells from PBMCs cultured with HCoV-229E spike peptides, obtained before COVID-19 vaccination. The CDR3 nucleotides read TGTGCCAGCAGCCTTGACAGGGGAAGATGGGAAAAACTGTTTTTT. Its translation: CASSLDRGRWEKLFF.